Listed below are T cell receptor beta chains from one sample, sequenced in a study of regulatory T cells in long-lasting Graves disease. TCRdb re-called the multiplex PCR reads through MiXCR, storing one row per CDR3 protein. The sample yields under 300,000 distinct CDR3 sequences, 15% to 20% seen once. Sequencing used peripheral blood mononuclear cells (PBMCs), obtained at new diagnosis, from a patient treated with antithyroid drugs. These receptors all stem from a female donor with Graves disease. CDR3s include the opening cysteine and the closing phenylalanine or tryptophan. The D gene is left open where the match is weak. Size is omitted from some rows. Given values are once, few, many or a class for expanded clones.

J: TRBJ2-2; V: TRBV2; D: TRBD1; size: once; CDR3: CASSAQGNKNTGELFF; DNA: TGTGCCAGCAGTGCACAGGGGAATAAGAACACCGGGGAGCTGTTTTTT
J: TRBJ2-5; V: TRBV20-1; D: .; size: many; CDR3: CSARDQHQETQYF; DNA: TGCAGTGCTAGAGACCAACATCAAGAGACCCAGTACTTC
J: TRBJ1-2; V: TRBV4-1; D: .; size: few; CDR3: CASSQGGIGGYGYTF; DNA: TGCGCCAGCAGCCAAGGGGGGATCGGTGGGTATGGCTACACCTTC
J: TRBJ1-2; V: TRBV28; D: .; size: .; CDR3: CASNAANYGYTF; DNA: TGTGCCAGCAACGCAGCTAACTATGGCTACACCTTC
J: TRBJ1-2; V: TRBV5-1; D: .; size: many; CDR3: CASSADPTNYGYTF; DNA: TGCGCCAGCAGCGCGGACCCGACCAACTATGGCTACACCTTC
J: TRBJ1-4; V: TRBV28; D: .; size: many; CDR3: CASQNEKLFF; DNA: TGTGCCAGCCAAAATGAAAAACTGTTTTTT
J: TRBJ1-6; V: TRBV5-1; D: .; size: .; CDR3: CASSARPGDNSPLHF; DNA: TGCGCCAGCAGCGCTAGACCAGGGGACAATTCACCCCTCCACTTT
J: TRBJ2-7; V: TRBV25-1; D: .; size: .; CDR3: CASSHYRVPYEQYF; DNA: TGTGCCAGCAGCCACTACAGGGTTCCCTACGAGCAGTACTTC
J: TRBJ1-5; V: TRBV28; D: .; size: .; CDR3: CASSFLGAGVYKQPQHF; DNA: TGTGCCAGCAGTTTTTTAGGGGCGGGTGTTTATAAGCAGCCCCAGCATTTT
J: TRBJ2-2; V: TRBV11-3; D: TRBD1; size: many; CDR3: CASSTLGQATNTGELFF; DNA: TGTGCCAGCAGCACCTTGGGACAGGCGACGAACACCGGGGAGCTGTTTTTT
J: TRBJ2-7; V: TRBV7-2; D: .; size: .; CDR3: CASSLELGPPLEQYF; DNA: TGTGCCAGCAGCTTAGAGTTAGGGCCCCCACTCGAGCAGTACTTC
J: TRBJ2-7; V: TRBV24-1; D: .; size: many; CDR3: CATSDLVNDYQRSSYEQYF; DNA: TGTGCCACCAGTGATTTGGTCAACGACTACCAAAGGAGCTCCTACGAGCAGTACTTC
J: TRBJ2-7; V: TRBV6-2/TRBV6-3; D: TRBD2; size: .; CDR3: CVSSEPGLAGREQYF; DNA: TGTGTCAGCAGTGAGCCGGGACTAGCGGGACGAGAGCAGTACTTC
J: TRBJ2-7; V: TRBV7-2; D: TRBD1; size: many; CDR3: CASSLAAGGSYEQYF; DNA: TGTGCCAGCAGCTTGGCAGCAGGGGGTTCCTACGAGCAGTACTTC
J: TRBJ1-3; V: TRBV7-8; D: .; size: many; CDR3: CASSQISGNTIYF; DNA: TGTGCCAGCAGCCAAATCTCTGGAAACACCATATATTTT
J: TRBJ1-1; V: TRBV5-6; D: TRBD1; size: few; CDR3: CASSGQGGLNTEAFF; DNA: TGTGCCAGCAGCGGACAGGGAGGCCTGAACACTGAAGCTTTCTTT
J: TRBJ1-5; V: TRBV18; D: .; size: many; CDR3: CASSPDRAHQPQHF; DNA: TGTGCCAGCTCACCGGACAGAGCTCATCAGCCCCAGCATTTT
J: TRBJ1-4; V: TRBV18; D: .; size: few; CDR3: CASSPNSQGYEKLFF; DNA: TGTGCCAGCTCACCAAACTCACAGGGTTACGAAAAACTGTTTTTT
J: TRBJ1-1; V: TRBV19; D: .; size: many; CDR3: CASAGVGNTEAFF; DNA: TGTGCCAGCGCAGGGGTAGGAAACACTGAAGCTTTCTTT
J: TRBJ2-7; V: TRBV9; D: .; size: many; CDR3: CASSLDSSYEQYF; DNA: TGTGCCAGCAGTTTGGACAGCTCCTACGAGCAGTACTTC
J: TRBJ2-1; V: TRBV20-1; D: .; size: many; CDR3: CSARLASGTDEQFF; DNA: TGCAGTGCTAGACTAGCTTCCGGAACGGATGAGCAGTTCTTC
J: TRBJ2-7; V: TRBV12-3/TRBV12-4; D: TRBD1; size: few; CDR3: CASSPRQGNYEQYF; DNA: TGTGCCAGCAGTCCCCGACAGGGCAACTACGAGCAGTACTTC
J: TRBJ2-4; V: TRBV12-3/TRBV12-4; D: TRBD1; size: many; CDR3: CASNTTGGFAKNIQYF; DNA: TGTGCCAGCAACACCACAGGGGGTTTCGCCAAAAACATTCAGTACTTC
J: TRBJ1-2; V: TRBV19; D: .; size: many; CDR3: CASSELTVLNYGYTF; DNA: TGTGCCAGTAGTGAACTGACAGTTCTTAACTATGGCTACACCTTC
J: TRBJ2-7; V: TRBV18; D: .; size: many; CDR3: CASSPPSGSYEQYF; DNA: TGTGCCAGCTCACCACCGTCGGGGTCTTACGAGCAGTACTTC
J: TRBJ2-2; V: TRBV7-2; D: TRBD1; size: few; CDR3: CASSPGQGDTEELFF; DNA: TGTGCCAGCAGCCCCGGACAGGGCGACACCGAGGAGCTGTTTTTT
J: TRBJ2-3; V: TRBV28; D: .; size: few; CDR3: CASGGGADTQYF; DNA: TGTGCCAGCGGGGGCGGGGCGGATACGCAGTATTTT
J: TRBJ2-1; V: TRBV19; D: TRBD2; size: few; CDR3: CASTRGRGYNEQFF; DNA: TGTGCCAGTACTCGCGGGAGGGGATACAATGAGCAGTTCTTC
J: TRBJ2-7; V: TRBV20-1; D: TRBD1; size: many; CDR3: CSAPGGGQGLGEQYF; DNA: TGCAGTGCTCCAGGTGGCGGACAGGGGCTCGGCGAGCAGTACTTC
J: TRBJ1-1; V: TRBV29-1; D: .; size: few; CDR3: CSVARPQNTEAFF; DNA: TGCAGCGTTGCCAGGCCCCAGAACACTGAAGCTTTCTTT
J: TRBJ1-2; V: TRBV11-3; D: TRBD1; size: many; CDR3: CASSRTGTAYGYTF; DNA: TGTGCCAGCAGTAGGACAGGGACCGCCTATGGCTACACCTTC
J: TRBJ2-7; V: TRBV5-6; D: .; size: .; CDR3: CASSLMGFAGGGPPYEQYF; DNA: TGTGCCAGCAGCTTGATGGGCTTTGCAGGGGGGGGGCCCCCCTACGAGCAGTACTTC
J: TRBJ1-6; V: TRBV19; D: .; size: many; CDR3: CASSIADISSYNSPLHF; DNA: TGTGCCAGTAGTATAGCAGACATCTCCTCCTATAATTCACCCCTCCACTTT
J: TRBJ1-1; V: TRBV5-1; D: .; size: .; CDR3: CASSLESGRLMNTEAFF; DNA: TGCGCCAGCAGCTTGGAATCAGGAAGGTTAATGAACACTGAAGCTTTCTTT
J: TRBJ2-5; V: TRBV11-2; D: .; size: .; CDR3: CASSLDSAGLGETQYF; DNA: TGTGCCAGCAGCTTAGATAGTGCAGGGTTGGGCGAGACCCAGTACTTC
J: TRBJ1-6; V: TRBV5-1; D: .; size: .; CDR3: CASSLGASGALDSPLHF; DNA: TGCGCCAGCAGCTTGGGGGCGTCGGGTGCTTTAGATTCACCCCTCCACTTT
J: TRBJ2-6; V: TRBV6-1; D: TRBD1; size: many; CDR3: CASRAGTGYNEGANVLTF; DNA: TGTGCCAGCAGAGCCGGGACAGGGTACAACGAGGGGGCCAACGTCCTGACTTTC
J: TRBJ2-7; V: TRBV29-1; D: .; size: .; CDR3: CSADREGEQYF; DNA: TGCAGCGCTGACAGGGAGGGTGAGCAGTACTTC
J: TRBJ2-1; V: TRBV29-1; D: .; size: many; CDR3: CSVQPGSYNEQFF; DNA: TGCAGCGTTCAACCAGGCTCCTACAATGAGCAGTTCTTC
J: TRBJ2-3; V: TRBV5-1; D: .; size: many; CDR3: CASSHEPGTVSDTQYF; DNA: TGCGCCAGCAGCCATGAGCCGGGAACGGTGTCAGATACGCAGTATTTT
J: TRBJ1-5; V: TRBV20-1; D: .; size: many; CDR3: CSATRGQGRGNQPQHF; DNA: TGCAGTGCCACCAGAGGGCAGGGAAGGGGCAATCAGCCCCAGCATTTT
J: TRBJ2-3; V: TRBV7-3; D: .; size: many; CDR3: CASSRGLRDTQYF; DNA: TGTGCCAGCAGCAGAGGATTAAGAGATACGCAGTATTTT
J: TRBJ2-3; V: TRBV19; D: TRBD2; size: .; CDR3: CASRNPGLAPDTQYF; DNA: TGTGCCAGTAGGAATCCGGGACTAGCGCCAGATACGCAGTATTTT
J: TRBJ1-3; V: TRBV9; D: .; size: many; CDR3: CASSVLGSSGNTIYF; DNA: TGTGCCAGCAGCGTACTGGGGAGCTCTGGAAACACCATATATTTT
J: TRBJ1-5; V: TRBV7-8; D: .; size: many; CDR3: CASSLGSRGGYQPQHF; DNA: TGTGCCAGCAGCTTAGGTTCCAGGGGCGGGTATCAGCCCCAGCATTTT
J: TRBJ2-7; V: TRBV11-2; D: TRBD1; size: many; CDR3: CASRSNRGLFEQYF; DNA: TGTGCCAGCAGATCGAACAGGGGGCTCTTCGAGCAGTACTTC
J: TRBJ2-1; V: TRBV9; D: TRBD2; size: .; CDR3: CASNGSGSSYNEQFF; DNA: TGTGCCAGCAACGGTAGCGGGAGCTCCTACAATGAGCAGTTCTTC
J: TRBJ1-4; V: TRBV20-1; D: .; size: .; CDR3: CSARPSPGEKLFF; DNA: TGCAGTGCTAGACCCAGCCCGGGTGAAAAACTGTTTTTT
J: TRBJ2-1; V: TRBV6-4; D: TRBD2; size: few; CDR3: CASSDTNGGELNEQFF; DNA: TGTGCCAGCAGTGACACCAACGGGGGGGAATTAAATGAGCAGTTCTTC
J: TRBJ2-7; V: TRBV11-2; D: TRBD1; size: .; CDR3: CASSPGPGQGVLFYEQYF; DNA: TGTGCCAGCAGCCCAGGGCCGGGACAGGGGGTATTGTTCTACGAGCAGTACTTC
J: TRBJ2-1; V: TRBV24-1; D: .; size: .; CDR3: CATGDGTLGEQFF; DNA: TGTGCCACCGGTGACGGGACCCTGGGGGAGCAGTTCTTC
J: TRBJ2-1; V: TRBV7-6; D: TRBD2; size: few; CDR3: CASNLEASGGRGYNEQFF; DNA: TGTGCCAGCAACTTAGAGGCTAGCGGGGGGAGGGGCTACAATGAGCAGTTCTTC
J: TRBJ2-1; V: TRBV12-3/TRBV12-4; D: .; size: .; CDR3: CASSRDTYNEQFF; DNA: TGTGCCAGCAGCCGGGACACCTACAATGAGCAGTTCTTC
J: TRBJ2-7; V: TRBV7-9; D: .; size: many; CDR3: CASSTGSPREQYF; DNA: TGTGCCAGCAGCACCGGGAGTCCCCGCGAGCAGTACTTC
J: TRBJ2-3; V: TRBV12-5; D: .; size: few; CDR3: CASASEESTQYF; DNA: TGTGCTAGTGCCTCGGAAGAATCTACGCAGTATTTT
J: TRBJ1-1; V: TRBV7-9; D: .; size: .; CDR3: CASSPSTGSWRGDTEAFF; DNA: TGTGCCAGCAGCCCATCAACAGGGTCCTGGAGAGGGGACACTGAAGCTTTCTTT
J: TRBJ2-6; V: TRBV20-1; D: TRBD1; size: many; CDR3: CSAIDRGGANVLTF; DNA: TGCAGTGCTATCGACAGGGGTGGGGCCAACGTCCTGACTTTC
J: TRBJ2-1; V: TRBV11-2; D: .; size: many; CDR3: CASSSISGPGDRKQFF; DNA: TGTGCCAGCAGCAGCATCAGTGGACCGGGCGATAGGAAGCAGTTCTTC
J: TRBJ2-6; V: TRBV3-1; D: .; size: many; CDR3: CASSRGDSGANVLTF; DNA: TGTGCCAGCAGCCGAGGGGACTCTGGGGCCAACGTCCTGACTTTC
J: TRBJ2-1; V: TRBV7-2; D: .; size: .; CDR3: CASSFAPRREQFF; DNA: TGTGCCAGCAGCTTTGCCCCAAGGCGTGAGCAGTTCTTC